This T cell receptor (beta chain) was recorded in a study of spatial heterogeneity in lung cancer. Across the whole study: Sequencing was performed on follow-up PBMC samples when available, collected at a median of approximately two years after resection. The count of detected beta-chain sequences consistently exceeded that of alpha-chain sequences.

The study, taken as a whole, reports: At tumor resection, ubiquitous expanded TCRs were detected in blood more often than later.

A distinct unique molecular identifier was carried by each TCR cDNA molecule. TCRdb called the 5' RACE reads again in MiXCR, with one record for every CDR3 protein. The table shows more than 95,000 distinct CDR3 sequences, with roughly an eighth occurring only once. Time point reported: blood at routine non-recurrence follow-up after resection. Sequencing was performed on whole RNA extracted from tumor and nontumor lung tissue, or from frozen PBMC, and the material was left unsorted. A word on this clonotype: The antigen is undetermined.

This specimen was PBMCs, taken at follow-up. This clonotype was obtained from a male donor with early-stage non-small cell lung cancer.

The CDR3 loop is CASSENGGSNEQFF. The DNA of the CDR3 is TGTGCCAGCAGTGAGAACGGGGGGAGCAATGAGCAGTTCTTC. The chain employs TRBV2 and TRBJ2-1; 7 bases align to TRBD2. The germline V gene encodes CDR1 SNHLY and CDR2 FYNNEI. V trimming: 3 bases; J trimming: 6 bases; junction bases outside the gene matches: 5. CDR3 size: 14 residues. The full variable domain, completed using reference TRBV2 and TRBJ2-1, is EPEVTQTPSHQVTQMGQEVILRCVPISNHLYFYWYRQILGQKVEFLVSFYNNEISEKSEIFDDQFSVERPDGSNFTLKIRSTKLEDSAMYFCASSENGGSNEQFFGPGTRLTVL.